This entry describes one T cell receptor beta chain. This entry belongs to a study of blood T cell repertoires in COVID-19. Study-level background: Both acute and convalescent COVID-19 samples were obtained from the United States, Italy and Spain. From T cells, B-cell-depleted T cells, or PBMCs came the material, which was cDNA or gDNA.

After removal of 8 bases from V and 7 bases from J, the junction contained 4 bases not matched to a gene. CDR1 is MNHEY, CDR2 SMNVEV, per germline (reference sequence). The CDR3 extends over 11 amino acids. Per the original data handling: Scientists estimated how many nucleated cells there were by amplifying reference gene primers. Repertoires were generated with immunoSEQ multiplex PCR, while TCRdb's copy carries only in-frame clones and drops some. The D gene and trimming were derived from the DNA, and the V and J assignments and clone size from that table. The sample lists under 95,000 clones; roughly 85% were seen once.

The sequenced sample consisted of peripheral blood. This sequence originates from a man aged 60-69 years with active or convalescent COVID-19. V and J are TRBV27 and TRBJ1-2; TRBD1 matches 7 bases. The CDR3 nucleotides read TGTGCCAGCGGCGACAGGGTTGGCTACACCTTC. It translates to CASGDRVGYTF.